The clone carrying this TCR beta chain was counted only a few times. Its specificity is unknown. The data stem from a study of cytomegalovirus exposure and HLA in healthy donors. Study-wide points: It was about 150 TCR beta chains that were listed as cytomegalovirus-associated. TCR beta chains associated with HLA were, in a later analysis, more clonally expanded than equally common others.

Use of 60 Vbeta and 13 Jbeta primers characterized the PCR. This table comes from immunoSEQ multiplex PCR, and its TCRdb copy is limited to in-frame clones, with some not included. The sample yields some 170,000 clones, just over 70% seen once. CDR1 LGHNA and CDR2 YNFKEQ come from the germline V gene. The CDR3 contains 17 residues. V lost 3 bases and J 1 base, leaving 19 bases between the germline ends. The sequenced material came from PBMCs. This TCR was sampled from a human donor in good health. The chain recombines TRBV4-2 with TRBJ2-7, with D possibly matching TRBD2 (7 bases). The CDR3 DNA follows: TGTGCCAGCAGCCATTACCCTGCGGGGGCGACTTCCTACGAGCAGTACTTC. Its translation: CASSHYPAGATSYEQYF.